Presented here are 20 T cell receptor beta chains from one specimen sequenced in a study of control samples from healthy donors and cancer patients (dated by TCRdb to the early 2020s). To prepare the library, the immunoSEQ multiplex PCR assay was applied. TCRdb re-hosts the immuneACCESS table, in-frame sequences only. Its copies lack some clones; in the studies checked, an unresolved V gene accounts for under half of them, and the cause for the rest is not known. This sample gives 150,000 to 170,000 clones in total; roughly 94% of them show up just once. 5.5% to 6% of the sample is held by the ten biggest clonotypes. The sample was blood. These TCRs come from a man between 35 and 55 years old in good health.

V usage is TRBV6-4 and J usage is TRBJ2-2; no clear D gene. The CDR3 is made up of 14 amino acids. CDR1 and CDR2 (germline): MRHNA, SNTAGT. Trimming pared 4 bases from V and 3 bases from J, leaving 9 bases between. The CDR3 loop is CASSAVLDTGELFF. CDR3 bases: TGTGCCAGCAGTGCCGTACTTGACACCGGGGAGCTGTTTTTT.

The V gene is TRBV10-2, the J gene TRBJ1-2, with 7 bases aligning to TRBD1. This CDR3 spans 16 amino acids. After removal of 4 bases from V and 5 bases from J, the junction contained 13 bases not matched to a gene. Germline loops: CDR1 WSHSY, CDR2 SAAADI. CDR3 sequence: CASSGTGDPPVYGYTF. The CDR3, as DNA: TGCGCCAGCAGTGGCACAGGGGACCCGCCAGTATATGGCTACACCTTC.

V usage is TRBV4-3 and J usage is TRBJ1-2; 7 positions match TRBD1. From germline, CDR1 is LGHNA and CDR2 YSLEER. The CDR3 has 15 amino acids. V lost 0 bases and J lost 3; bases outside the gene matches: 4. This CDR3 is CASSQETGRDYGYTF. The CDR3 DNA sequence: TGCGCCAGCAGCCAAGAGACAGGGCGAGACTATGGCTACACCTTC.

The chain carries TRBV29-1 and TRBJ2-1; TRBD2 matches at 12 bases. Germline values: CDR1 SQVTM, CDR2 ANQGSEA. The CDR3 has 13 amino acids. After removal of 7 bases from V and 7 bases from J, the junction contained 5 bases not matched to a gene. CDR3 in DNA: TGCAGCGCCTCTAGCGGGGGGGCAAATGAGCAGTTCTTC. Amino acids: CSASSGGANEQFF.

The chain carries TRBV3-1 (or the pseudogene TRBV3-2) and TRBJ1-6, with 8 bases aligning to TRBD1. V was clipped by 4 bases and J by 7 bases; unmatched bases: 3. Germline V CDR1 and CDR2: LGHDT, YNNKEL (reference sequence). The CDR3 has 14 residues. CDR3 DNA: TGTGCCAGCAGCCCCCGACAGGGGAATTCACCCCTCCACTTT. Its translation: CASSPRQGNSPLHF.

This clone was detected only once. V is TRBV6-2 or TRBV6-3 and J is TRBJ1-2; tentatively, D is TRBD1 (5 bases). The V and J ends lost 5 bases and 0 bases respectively, with 7 bases between them. CDR1 is MNHEY and CDR2 is SVGEGT in the germline V gene. The CDR3 length is 13 residues. The CDR3 protein is CASSGATNYGYTF. CDR3 DNA: TGTGCCAGCAGTGGGGCGACTAACTATGGCTACACCTTC.

This chain connects TRBV7-2 to TRBJ1-1; D remains unclear. Per germline, CDR1 SGHTA and CDR2 FQGNSA. V lost 3 bases, J lost 12 bases, and 11 bases lay in between. This CDR3 is built from 11 residues. CDR3 amino acids: CASSFLTVTFF. The DNA of the CDR3 is TGTGCCAGCAGCTTCTTGACTGTAACTTTCTTT.

This CDR3 is CASSLWSPGGSDTQYF. CDR3 DNA: TGCGCCAGCAGCTTGTGGTCGCCAGGGGGGTCAGATACGCAGTATTTT. The chain joins TRBV5-1 to TRBJ2-3; D might be TRBD1 (7 bases). Per germline, CDR1 SGHRS and CDR2 YFSETQ. The CDR3 length is 16 residues. The ends were cut back, 1 base at V and 4 bases at J, with 16 bases in the middle.

This chain joins TRBV14 and TRBJ2-3; D is ambiguous. Germline CDR1 SGHDN, CDR2 FVKESK. V lost 6 bases, J lost 0 bases, and 13 bases lay in between. This CDR3 is 15 amino acids long. This chain's CDR3 is CASSLGVLSTDTQYF. The CDR3 DNA reads TGTGCCAGCAGTCTGGGCGTTCTTAGCACAGATACGCAGTATTTT. Using reference TRBV14 and TRBJ2-3 for the parts outside the CDR3, the full variable domain is EAGVTQFPSHSVIEKGQTVTLRCDPISGHDNLYWYRRVMGKEIKFLLHFVKESKQDESGMPNNRFLAERTGGTYSTLKVQPAELEDSGVYFCASSLGVLSTDTQYFGPGTRLTVL.

The J gene is TRBJ1-1, the V gene TRBV6-5; D unclear. The V end lost 3 bases, the J end lost 4 bases, and 9 bases lay between the germline ends. The CDR3 runs 13 residues. The germline CDR1 and CDR2 sequences are MNHEY and SVGAGI. The CDR3 DNA follows: TGTGCCAGCAGTTATAAGGGCACCACTGAAGCTTTCTTT. This translates into CASSYKGTTEAFF.

In this sample, this clone turned up once. This chain uses TRBV6-5 with TRBJ1-4; unclear D gene. The germline CDR1 and CDR2 sequences are MNHEY and SVGAGI. CDR3 size: 16 residues. V was clipped by 0 bases and J by 1 base, with 9 bases between them. The chain's CDR3 is CASSYSARLTNEKLFF. CDR3 coding DNA: TGTGCCAGCAGTTACTCCGCCAGACTAACTAATGAAAAACTGTTTTTT.

V is TRBV6-5 and J is TRBJ1-4; D remains ambiguous. Trimming removed 7 bases from V and 7 bases from J, with 19 bases in between. Germline V gene sequence: CDR1 MNHEY, CDR2 SVGAGI. The CDR3 sequence is 15 residues long. CDR3 loop: CASTPVAGVIEKLFF. The CDR3 coding sequence is TGTGCCAGCACCCCAGTAGCTGGTGTAATTGAAAAACTGTTTTTT.

The rearrangement joins TRBV7-2 to TRBJ2-7, with 9 bases lining up with TRBD1. The length of the CDR3 is 15 residues. V gave up 5 bases and J gave up 4 bases; unmatched junction bases: 9. The germline V gene encodes CDR1 SGHTA and CDR2 FQGNSA. CDR3 nucleotide sequence: TGTGCCAGCAGCGCGCCGGGACAGGGCCAGTACGAGCAGTACTTC. It specifies CASSAPGQGQYEQYF.

This chain joins TRBV4-1 and TRBJ1-2; D is unclear. The CDR3 contains 15 residues. The ends were cut back, 0 bases at V and 8 bases at J, with 16 bases in the middle. In germline, CDR1 is MGHRA, CDR2 YSYEKL. CDR3 residues: CASSQDELRPDGYTF. DNA for the CDR3: TGCGCCAGCAGCCAAGACGAATTACGGCCTGACGGCTACACCTTC.

The chain combines TRBV4-2 with TRBJ2-5; D unresolved. Germline CDR1 LGHNA, CDR2 YNFKEQ. CDR3 length: 15 residues. V lost 0 bases to trimming and J lost 1 base, with 9 bases between them. CDR3 protein: CASSQDRNGQETQYF. In DNA form, the CDR3 reads TGTGCCAGCAGCCAAGATAGGAACGGCCAAGAGACCCAGTACTTC.

V gene TRBV6-5 combines with J gene TRBJ1-3; a weak D match, TRBD1 (5 bases). The germline CDR1 and CDR2 sequences are MNHEY and SVGAGI. Trimming removed 6 bases at V and 4 bases at J, with 13 bases between. The CDR3 has 14 amino acids. The CDR3 loop is CASRNSGRGNTIYF. The CDR3 DNA is TGTGCCAGCAGGAATTCAGGGAGAGGAAACACCATATATTTT.

The rearrangement uses TRBV4-2 and TRBJ2-3; 9 nucleotides match TRBD2. Trimming removed 0 bases from V and 4 bases from J; junction bases left unmatched: 2. Germline lookup yields CDR1 LGHNA and CDR2 YNFKEQ. The CDR3 is made up of 15 amino acids. The CDR3 DNA sequence: TGTGCCAGCAGCCAAGATAGCGGGGGCCCAGATACGCAGTATTTT. Amino acids: CASSQDSGGPDTQYF.

The CDR3: CASSLGAGANYGYTF. The CDR3 region has the DNA TGTGCCAGCAGCTTAGGGGCAGGGGCCAACTATGGCTACACCTTC. The rearrangement joins TRBV7-8 to TRBJ1-2, with D maybe TRBD1 (6 bases). Trimming shortened V by 1 base and J by 2 bases, and 11 bases separated the two germline ends. CDR1 is SGHVS, CDR2 FQNEAQ, per germline. The CDR3 is made up of 15 amino acids.

The chain couples TRBV5-5 to TRBJ1-1; D perhaps matches TRBD1 (6 bases). In germline, CDR1 is SGHKS, CDR2 YYEKEE (reference sequence). Trimming stripped 0 bases from V and 1 base from J, with 13 bases between. CDR3 length: 16 residues. The CDR3 here is CASSLASARGNTEAFF. CDR3 nucleotide sequence: TGTGCCAGCAGCTTGGCCTCGGCCAGGGGGAACACTGAAGCTTTCTTT.

In this sample, this clone turned up once. This chain joins TRBV2 and TRBJ1-2; no firm D call. Trimming shortened V by 8 bases and J by 3 bases, and 13 bases separated the two germline ends. Germline V gene lookup returns CDR1 SNHLY and CDR2 FYNNEI. The CDR3 is 13 residues long. CDR3 amino acids: CASGLKPDYGYTF. The CDR3 DNA reads TGTGCCAGCGGGCTGAAACCTGACTATGGCTACACCTTC.